Many counts were recorded for the clone carrying this T cell receptor (beta chain). MiXCR, applied by TCRdb to the reads, yields one record per CDR3 protein. This table has around 300,000 distinct CDR3 sequences, more than 8% appearing once. Germline loops: CDR1 SGHRS, CDR2 YFSETQ. V lost 4 bases to trimming and J lost 0 bases, with 11 bases between them. The CDR3 sequence is 14 residues long. The data derive from a study of T cell repertoires in cytomegalovirus infection. Study as a whole: Indicated by public TCR beta signatures were CMV infection and matching HLA type.

J is TRBJ2-7 and V is TRBV5-1, with unresolved D. This receptor was obtained from a human donor in good health (CMV status not recorded). Some clones in this sample may be carry-over from other donors' samples. The sample taken for sequencing was PBMCs. The CDR3 reads CASSPDAFSYEQYF. The CDR3 DNA reads TGCGCCAGCAGCCCAGACGCCTTCTCCTACGAGCAGTACTTC.